The T cell receptor beta chain described here comes from a study of blood T cell repertoires in COVID-19. Methods used by the authors: The authors estimated nucleated cell counts from reference gene primer amplification. Some clones are missing from TCRdb's copy, which holds only in-frame ones; the method was immunoSEQ multiplex PCR. V and J calls and clone size are as listed in that table; D and trimming were resolved from the DNA. The data show around 160,000 clones, with more than 70% seen just once and roughly 3.1% held by the top ten. Germline values: CDR1 SGHDT, CDR2 YYEEEE. CDR3 length equals 15 residues. The V end lost 4 bases, the J end lost 5 bases, and 17 bases lay between the germline ends.

The origin of this receptor is a man aged 55 to 70 with acute or convalescent COVID-19. Sequencing input: peripheral blood. The rearrangement joins TRBV5-6 to TRBJ2-3; weak D call: TRBD2 (6 bases). CDR3 protein: CASSLKLATQDTQYF. The CDR3 nucleotides read TGTGCCAGCAGCCTAAAACTAGCAACACAAGATACGCAGTATTTT.